Sequencing of this T cell receptor beta chain was carried out in a study of CD8 T cells in ankylosing spondylitis. Study results and caveats: One TCR beta motif, made up of roughly eight highly homologous variants, appeared characteristic of ankylosing spondylitis blood. Clones tied to disease were said to be significantly enriched in matched ankylosing spondylitis synovial fluid.

In the case of this clonotype: What it binds is not known.

TCR beta libraries were made by quantitative 5'-RACE with molecular barcodes. TCRdb processed the 5' RACE reads anew with MiXCR; each CDR3 protein has one entry. In the table there are about 260,000 distinct CDR3 sequences, 20% of which are singletons. This CDR3 region has 16 residues. Germline V lookup: CDR1 KGHSH, CDR2 LQKENI. V lost 3 bases and J lost 0, with 12 bases in between. The chain uses TRBV18 and TRBJ1-3; D is undetermined. Material: blood, either unsorted or a sorted T cell fraction (not recorded which). This clonotype was sampled from a male donor with ankylosing spondylitis or in good health (not recorded which). CDR3 bases: TGTGCCAGCTCACCTGTCCAGGTCTCCTCTGGAAACACCATATATTTT. It codes for CASSPVQVSSGNTIYF.